This T cell receptor (beta chain) was retrieved from a study of cytomegalovirus exposure and HLA in healthy donors. The study ran its PCR with 60 Vbeta and 13 Jbeta primers. Libraries were prepared by immunoSEQ multiplex PCR; TCRdb keeps only in-frame clonotypes and omits some of them. Seen here are around 200,000 clones, 75% to 90% observed once, and the top ten hold approximately 6%. The CDR3 sequence is 15 residues long. Trimming stripped 1 base from V and 1 base from J, with 10 bases between. Germline CDR1 is SGHTA and CDR2 is FQGTGA. Concerning this clone itself: Its antigen remains unknown.

Study-wide results and limits: Several of the most significant clusters appeared linked to common viral pathogens, based on a later analysis. Many donors carried some public TCRs, although rarity characterized most TCR sequences. V- and J-gene trimming in TCR beta was tied to a missense DCLRE1C variant by an analysis performed later. Donors belonging to an Asian-associated ancestry cluster reportedly showed fewer N-insertions in productive TCRs than the approximately 670-donor mean, according to what a later analysis found.

The chain is built from TRBV7-3 and TRBJ1-2, with D possibly matching TRBD1 (6 bases). The sample comprised PBMCs. This TCR came from a man between 40 and 49 years old in good health and CMV-seropositive. The CDR3 protein is CASSLRGRGNYGYTF. CDR3 nucleotides: TGTGCCAGCAGCTTAAGGGGCAGGGGTAACTATGGCTACACCTTC.